This T cell receptor (beta chain) was retrieved from a study of blood T cell repertoires in COVID-19. About the study: Samples taken during acute and convalescent COVID-19 were collected in the United States, Italy and Spain. PBMCs, B-cell-depleted T cells, or T cells provided the cDNA or gDNA that made up the material.

Germline lookup yields CDR1 SGHTA and CDR2 FQGNSA. The CDR3 loop spans 14 amino acids. Germline trimming cut 5 bases from V and 5 bases from J; bases unmatched to any gene: 6. Profiling relied on immunoSEQ multiplex PCR, and the TCRdb table lists in-frame clones only, not all of them. This table has over 300,000 clones, around 90% appearing once. The sequencing sample was made of peripheral blood. This receptor was taken from a man between 18 and 29 years old who had recovered from COVID-19. The rearrangement uses TRBV7-2 and TRBJ1-1, with TRBD1 matching 9 bases. In nucleotides, the CDR3 is TGTGCCAGCAGCGACGGACAGGGGAAGACTGAAGCTTTCTTT. Translating gives CASSDGQGKTEAFF.